These 23 T cell receptor beta chains share one sample of origin, sequenced in a study of identical twins. TCRdb processed the 5' RACE reads anew with MiXCR; each CDR3 protein has one entry. This sample has 600,000 to 700,000 distinct CDR3 sequences, with 21% found just once. These same data were also listed under a study on T cells expressing NK-cell markers.

Material for sequencing was PBMCs. The source is a woman aged 18-29 years in good health.

This clonotype was picked up a small number of times. The V gene is TRBV6-5, the J gene TRBJ2-2, with D perhaps matching TRBD1 (5 bases). The V and J ends lost 2 bases and 4 bases respectively, with 17 bases between them. The CDR3 totals 17 residues. Per germline, CDR1 MNHEY and CDR2 SVGAGI. The CDR3 DNA reads as TGTGCCAGCAGTTACCCGCCCAGTGGGGCTCGCACCGGGGAGCTGTTTTTT. Its protein product is CASSYPPSGARTGELFF.

This clonotype was observed at least ten times. The rearrangement joins TRBV12-3 or TRBV12-4 to TRBJ2-1; the match to TRBD2 covers 8 bases. The ends lost 2 bases at V and 7 bases at J; junction bases unmatched: 7. The CDR3 covers 15 residues. The DNA for the CDR3 is TGTGCCAGCAGTTTACGGGGGGGTGCGGGAAATGAGCAGTTCTTC. Its translation is CASSLRGGAGNEQFF.

The V call is TRBV12-3 or TRBV12-4, the J call TRBJ2-5; TRBD1 matches 7 bases. The ends lost 8 bases at V and 5 bases at J; junction bases unmatched: 8. The CDR3 spans 13 residues. The CDR3 DNA reads TGTGCCAGCCTACAGGGGATGCGGGAGACCCAGTACTTC. Its protein is CASLQGMRETQYF.

This clonotype showed up just a few times. This chain joins TRBV20-1 and TRBJ2-1, with D tentatively TRBD1 or TRBD2 (5 bases each). Germline loops: CDR1 DFQATT, CDR2 SNEGSKA (reference sequence). V lost 7 bases and J 9 bases, leaving 16 bases between the germline ends. The CDR3 length is 12 residues. DNA for the CDR3: TGCAGTGTTAAGCGTGGTGGGGGTGAGCAGTTCTTC. Its protein is CSVKRGGGEQFF.

There are many counts of this clonotype. J is TRBJ2-7 and V is TRBV29-1; D assignment may be TRBD1 or TRBD2 (6 bases each). The ends were cut back, 8 bases at V and 2 bases at J, with 19 bases in the middle. This CDR3 spans 14 amino acids. Germline V gene data show CDR1 as SQVTM and CDR2 as ANQGSEA. The CDR3 DNA follows: TGCAGCTTCCTGGTCGGGGGCCTCCCCTACGAGCAGTACTTC. Encoded protein: CSFLVGGLPYEQYF.

This clonotype was observed many times. The V call is TRBV28, the J call TRBJ1-2, with D unclear. Deletions cut 2 bases from V and 3 bases from J, with 4 bases between. The germline CDR1 and CDR2 sequences are MDHEN and SYDVKM. This CDR3 region has 12 residues. CDR3 in DNA: TGTGCCAGCAGTTTAACGTACTATGGCTACACCTTC. Residues: CASSLTYYGYTF.

This clonotype was detected once. The chain joins TRBV6-2 or TRBV6-3 to TRBJ2-7; D is undetermined. V shed 8 bases and J shed 1 base, with 12 bases lying between them. The germline V gene has CDR1 MNHEY and CDR2 SVGEGT. The CDR3 has 13 amino acids. The CDR3: CASCNARSYEQYF. CDR3 coding DNA: TGTGCCAGCTGTAACGCGAGGTCCTACGAGCAGTACTTC.

The table lists this clonotype with many counts. The chain's CDR3 is CASSLDHGAEGFF. In DNA, the CDR3 is TGTGCCAGCAGCTTAGATCACGGCGCCGAGGGGTTTTTT. The chain combines TRBV11-2 with TRBJ1-4, with D unclear. CDR3 length: 13 residues. The germline V gene has CDR1 SGHAT and CDR2 FQNNGV. The V gene lost 0 bases and the J gene lost 16 bases, with 15 bases spanning the gap.

The V and J genes are TRBV10-3 and TRBJ2-1, with no clear D. This CDR3 is 10 amino acids long. CDR1 and CDR2 (germline): ENHRY, SYGVKD. Trimming removed 9 bases at V and 6 bases at J, with 6 bases between. CDR3 protein: CAMGGNEQFF. CDR3 sequence (DNA): TGTGCCATGGGCGGCAATGAGCAGTTCTTC.

The chain links TRBV6-1 to TRBJ2-6, with D possibly called TRBD1 or TRBD2 (5 bases each). The CDR3 loop spans 18 amino acids. Trimming shortened V by 6 bases and J by 0 bases, and 18 bases separated the two germline ends. CDR1 is MNHNS and CDR2 is SASEGT in the germline V gene. CDR3 DNA: TGTGCCAGCAGCCCCAGGGAGACCTACCCCTCTGGGGCCAACGTCCTGACTTTC. It specifies CASSPRETYPSGANVLTF.

This clonotype was counted between two and nine times. The rearrangement links TRBV21-1 to TRBJ2-7; the tabulated D call, TRBD2, remains unverified against the DNA. TRBV21-1 is designated a pseudogene. This CDR3 is 14 amino acids long. CDR3 sequence (DNA): TGTGCCAGCGCGGACGGACTACGAATCTACGAGCAGTACTTC. Protein: CASADGLRIYEQYF.

The chain recombines TRBV27 with TRBJ2-1; tentatively, D is TRBD1 (7 bases). V was cut by 3 bases and J by 7 bases, with 10 bases left in between. CDR1 and CDR2 (germline): MNHEY, SMNVEV (reference sequence). The CDR3 is 13 amino acids. The CDR3 reads CASSFPGGNEQFF. In DNA form, the CDR3 reads TGTGCCAGCAGTTTCCCAGGGGGGAATGAGCAGTTCTTC.

In this sample, this clonotype turned up a few times. This sequence joins TRBV5-5 and TRBJ2-7; the match to TRBD1 covers 10 bases. The CDR3 contains 15 residues. Germline V gives CDR1 SGHKS, CDR2 YYEKEE (reference sequence). The V gene end was trimmed by 5 bases and the J gene end by 4 bases; junction bases not matched to a gene: 9. CDR3 protein: CASSRTGTGAYEQYF. The CDR3 DNA reads as TGTGCCAGCAGTCGAACCGGGACAGGGGCGTACGAGCAGTACTTC. The full variable domain, completed using reference TRBV5-5 and TRBJ2-7, is DAGVTQSPTHLIKTRGQQVTLRCSPISGHKSVSWYQQVLGQGPQFIFQYYEKEERGRGNFPDRFSARQFPNYSSELNVNALLLGDSALYLCASSRTGTGAYEQYFGPGTRLTVT.

The chain links TRBV4-3 to TRBJ2-1; possible D gene TRBD2, 6 bases. The CDR3 length is 14 residues. The germline V gene encodes CDR1 LGHNA and CDR2 YSLEER. V was trimmed by 2 bases and J by 7 bases, leaving 12 bases between them. CDR3 sequence: CASSQHRGRNEQFF. The CDR3 nucleotides are TGCGCCAGCAGCCAACACCGGGGGAGAAATGAGCAGTTCTTC.

The rearrangement joins TRBV20-1 to TRBJ2-5, with TRBD2 matching 10 bases. Trimming removed 6 bases from V and 3 bases from J; junction bases left unmatched: 13. CDR1 DFQATT and CDR2 SNEGSKA come from the germline V gene (reference sequence). The CDR3 runs to 16 residues. The CDR3 DNA is TGCAGTGCCATGAAAGGACTAGCGGTGCGAAAAGAGACCCAGTACTTC. As protein: CSAMKGLAVRKETQYF.

In its sample, this clonotype was seen a few times. The chain links TRBV5-6 to TRBJ2-1; 8 bases match TRBD1. V gave up 1 base and J gave up 7 bases; unmatched junction bases: 10. The CDR3 has 16 residues. Germline V lookup: CDR1 SGHDT, CDR2 YYEEEE. DNA for the CDR3: TGTGCCAGCAGCTTGAGAGGACCAGGGGGCCGGAATGAGCAGTTCTTC. This gives the protein CASSLRGPGGRNEQFF.

This clonotype was observed many times. The gene calls are TRBV5-1 and TRBJ2-7, with D perhaps TRBD1 (5 bases). Germline CDR1 is SGHRS and CDR2 is YFSETQ. The CDR3 contains 11 residues. Trimming pared 4 bases from V and 7 bases from J, leaving 9 bases between. The CDR3 coding sequence is TGCGCCAGCAGCGTCGACAGTGAGCAGTACTTC. This translates into CASSVDSEQYF.

This clonotype was observed a handful of times. V usage is TRBV6-1 and J usage is TRBJ1-3; D is undetermined. Germline V lookup: CDR1 MNHNS, CDR2 SASEGT. V shed 5 bases and J shed 0 bases, with 14 bases lying between them. CDR3 length equals 16 residues. The chain's CDR3 is CASSRTVGYSGNTIYF. DNA of the CDR3: TGTGCCAGCAGTCGGACCGTGGGGTACTCTGGAAACACCATATATTTT.

This clonotype was seen a few times. The rearrangement links TRBV27 to TRBJ2-3; D remains unclear. V lost 8 bases and J 11 bases, leaving 17 bases between the germline ends. The CDR3 runs 12 residues. Germline V gives CDR1 MNHEY, CDR2 SMNVEV (reference sequence). CDR3 residues: CASGPLQRGQYF. The CDR3, as DNA: TGTGCCAGCGGGCCCCTCCAAAGAGGGCAGTATTTT.

V and J are TRBV30 and TRBJ2-7; 8 bases agree with TRBD1. The CDR3 contains 12 residues. The V segment lost 5 bases and the J segment 3 bases; nucleotides outside the gene matches: 3. Per germline, CDR1 GTSNPN and CDR2 SVGIG (reference sequence). CDR3 amino acids: CAWGQGDYEQYF. The DNA for the CDR3 is TGTGCCTGGGGACAGGGTGACTACGAGCAGTACTTC.

V gene TRBV10-2 combines with J gene TRBJ2-1, with D maybe TRBD2 (5 bases). Germline assignment: CDR1 WSHSY and CDR2 SAAADI. The CDR3 runs 17 residues. V was trimmed by 6 bases and J by 0 bases, leaving 18 bases between them. The CDR3 here is CASRGLERRGSYNEQFF. The CDR3, as DNA: TGCGCCAGCAGGGGCCTGGAGCGCCGGGGCTCCTACAATGAGCAGTTCTTC.

This clonotype was observed a few times. V gene TRBV9 combines with J gene TRBJ2-1; D not certain. The CDR3 extends over 14 amino acids. With 5 bases removed from V and 0 bases from J, the gap between germline ends came to 9 bases. Germline V gene sequence: CDR1 SGDLS, CDR2 YYNGEE. The CDR3 nucleotides are TGTGCCAGCAGTGATCCGAGCTCCTACAATGAGCAGTTCTTC. Translating it yields CASSDPSSYNEQFF.

This chain connects TRBV6-5 to TRBJ2-1; TRBD2 matches 8 bases. Trimming removed 1 base from V and 7 bases from J; junction bases left unmatched: 6. CDR3 length: 15 amino acids. From germline, CDR1 is MNHEY and CDR2 SVGAGI. The CDR3 reads CASSYYRGGKNEQFF. The CDR3 DNA reads as TGTGCCAGCAGTTACTACCGGGGGGGGAAAAATGAGCAGTTCTTC.